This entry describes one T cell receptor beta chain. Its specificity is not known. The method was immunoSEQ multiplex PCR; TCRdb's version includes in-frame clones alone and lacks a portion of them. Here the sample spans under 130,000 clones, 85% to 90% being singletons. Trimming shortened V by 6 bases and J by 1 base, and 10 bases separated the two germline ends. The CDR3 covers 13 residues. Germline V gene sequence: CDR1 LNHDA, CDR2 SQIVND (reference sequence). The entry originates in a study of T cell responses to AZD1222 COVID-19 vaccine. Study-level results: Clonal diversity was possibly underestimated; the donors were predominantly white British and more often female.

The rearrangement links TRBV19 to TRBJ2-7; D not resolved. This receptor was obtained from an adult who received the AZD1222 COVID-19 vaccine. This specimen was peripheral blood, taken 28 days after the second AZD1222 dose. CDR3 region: CASSRLDSYEQYF. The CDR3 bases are TGTGCCAGTAGCCGACTGGATTCCTACGAGCAGTACTTC.